Detailed here is one T cell receptor (beta chain). The antigen remains undetermined. Expressed TCRB transcripts were sequenced because the isolated RNA had all been reverse transcribed beforehand. Clones were read by immunoSEQ multiplex PCR, and TCRdb kept only the in-frame ones, dropping some. The sample has roughly 140,000 clones; around a tenth are singletons. Germline assignment: CDR1 SEHNR and CDR2 FQNEAQ (reference sequence). V lost 1 base to trimming and J lost 3 bases; unmatched junction nucleotides: 12. The CDR3 is made up of 17 amino acids. Every donor had blood drawn once into heparin, roughly 110 mL on average. The source of the sample is a study of beta chain features in type 1 diabetes. The study's findings and limits: Small HLA sub-analyses could not settle whether HLA shapes TCRB rearrangement. The study found moderately but significantly shorter TCRB CDR3s in all four CD4+ subsets of Type 1 diabetes patients. Reads derived from cDNA could over-represent cells showing high TCR expression. With patients and controls alike, PCR might favor shorter templates to an equal degree.

Material: central memory CD4+ T cells from blood. The source of this sequence is a man younger than 40 with type 1 diabetes. The chain employs TRBV7-9 and TRBJ2-7; 7 nucleotides line up with TRBD1. The CDR3 loop reads CASSLERTGGLHYEQYF. The CDR3 nucleotides are TGTGCCAGCAGCTTAGAGCGGACAGGCGGCTTACACTACGAGCAGTACTTC.